This passage covers 2 T cell receptor beta chains from one sample sequenced in a study of CD8+CD57+ T cells in acquired aplastic anemia. All patients picked for sequencing had shown, by flow cytometry, an expansion of CD8+CD57+ cells. Profiling of TCR beta VDJ combinations and CDR3 sequences used genomic DNA as template. TCRdb redid the calling of the reads with MiXCR, one entry per CDR3 protein. Among fewer than 250,000 distinct CDR3 sequences listed, around half were seen once. The specimen sequenced was sorted CD4+, CD8+, or CD8+CD57+ T cells (not recorded which) from PBMCs. The source is a human donor with aplastic anemia.

The chain couples TRBV2 to TRBJ2-1; D unclear. Trimming stripped 4 bases from V and 8 bases from J, with 15 bases between. The V gene's germline CDR1 is SNHLY and CDR2 FYNNEI. The CDR3 consists of 14 residues. The CDR3 DNA reads TGTGCCAGCAGTGTACTCCGCGGCGAGGATGAGCAGTTCTTC. Protein: CASSVLRGEDEQFF.

This clonotype has a count of ten or more. This rearrangement joins TRBV5-8 to TRBJ2-3; D perhaps matches TRBD2 (5 bases). Per germline, CDR1 SGHTS and CDR2 YDEGEE. CDR3 length equals 16 residues. Trimming cost V 6 bases and J 2 bases, with 19 bases left between them. CDR3 sequence reads: CASNKRGAFDTDTQYF. The CDR3 DNA sequence: TGTGCCAGCAACAAACGGGGAGCGTTCGACACAGATACGCAGTATTTT.